This T cell receptor beta chain was captured by sequencing in a study of PD-1 blockade in classical Hodgkin lymphoma. Study results and caveats: Among the patients, those starting nivolumab under 1 year after ASCT were excluded. With respect to the repertoire differences, their causes, possibly disease activity or prior therapy, remain undefined. By cycle point C4D1, TCR diversity had risen significantly in CD4+ cells (but not CD8+ cells).

The CDR3 contains 14 residues. Looked up from germline, CDR1 is MNHEY and CDR2 is SMNVEV (reference sequence). J gave up 10 bases and V 3 bases, and 4 bases lay outside the gene matches. Relapses following autologous stem cell transplantation were seen in all patients, with brentuximab vedotin exposure varying. Sequencing was performed with immunoSEQ multiplex PCR; in TCRdb, only in-frame clones are kept and a portion is missing. The sample yields some 25,000 clones, less than 80% seen once. Comments on this clone: Its antigen remains unidentified.

This receptor was obtained from a human donor with classical Hodgkin lymphoma. The genes are TRBV27 and TRBJ1-6, with 9 bases lining up with TRBD1. Sequences were derived from peripheral blood mononuclear cells (PBMCs), sampled before the second cycle of nivolumab. CDR3 coding DNA: TGTGCCAGCAGTTTTACAGGGGGCAGATCACCCCTCCACTTT. Its translation is CASSFTGGRSPLHF.